This T cell receptor beta chain was sequenced during a study of T cell responses to AZD1222 COVID-19 vaccine. Study-wide results and limits: Repertoire sampling was restricted to post-peak T cell response timepoints.

Looked up from germline, CDR1 is SGHNT and CDR2 is YYREEE (reference sequence). Trimming pared 5 bases from V and 4 bases from J, leaving 13 bases between. The CDR3 totals 13 residues. TCRdb's table, derived via immunoSEQ multiplex PCR, lists solely in-frame clones and lacks some. This sample has under 95,000 clones; around 88% occur once, and the top ten carry around a tenth. About this clone: Its specificity is not known.

The chain has TRBV5-4 and TRBJ2-7, with a weak D call TRBD1 (6 bases). The sequencing here drew on peripheral blood, taken 28 days after the second AZD1222 dose. This sequence was found in an adult who received the AZD1222 COVID-19 vaccine. The CDR3: CASRDQQGYEQYF. The DNA of the CDR3 is TGTGCCAGCAGGGACCAGCAGGGGTACGAGCAGTACTTC. Full variable domain (outside the CDR3, taken from reference TRBV5-4 and TRBJ2-7): ETGVTQSPTHLIKTRGQQVTLRCSSQSGHNTVSWYQQALGQGPQFIFQYYREEENGRGNFPPRFSGLQFPNYSSELNVNALELDDSALYLCASRDQQGYEQYFGPGTRLTVT.